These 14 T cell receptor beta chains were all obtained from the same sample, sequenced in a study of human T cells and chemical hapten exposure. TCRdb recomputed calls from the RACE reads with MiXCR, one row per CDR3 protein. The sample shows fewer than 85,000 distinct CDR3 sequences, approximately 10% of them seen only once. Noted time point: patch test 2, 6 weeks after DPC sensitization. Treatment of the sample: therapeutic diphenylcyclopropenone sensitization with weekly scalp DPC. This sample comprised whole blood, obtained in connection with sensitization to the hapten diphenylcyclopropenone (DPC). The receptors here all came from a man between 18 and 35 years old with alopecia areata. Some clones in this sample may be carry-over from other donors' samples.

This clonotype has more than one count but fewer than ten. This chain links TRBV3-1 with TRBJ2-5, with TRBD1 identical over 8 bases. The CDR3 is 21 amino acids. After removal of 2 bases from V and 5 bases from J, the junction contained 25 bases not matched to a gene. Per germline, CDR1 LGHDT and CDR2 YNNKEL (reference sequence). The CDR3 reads CASSQLPRAPRAGGYQETQYF. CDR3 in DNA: TGTGCCAGCAGCCAACTTCCCCGAGCACCCCGGGCAGGGGGCTATCAGGAGACCCAGTACTTC.

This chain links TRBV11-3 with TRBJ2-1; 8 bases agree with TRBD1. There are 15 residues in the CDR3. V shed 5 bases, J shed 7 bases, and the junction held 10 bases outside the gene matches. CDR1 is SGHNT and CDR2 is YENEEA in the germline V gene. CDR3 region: CASSLVRGPRNEQFF. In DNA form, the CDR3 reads TGTGCCAGCAGCCTAGTCAGGGGGCCCAGGAATGAGCAGTTCTTC. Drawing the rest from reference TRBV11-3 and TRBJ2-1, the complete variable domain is EAGVVQSPRYKIIEKKQPVAFWCNPISGHNTLYWYLQNLGQGPELLIRYENEEAVDDSQLPKDRFSAERLKGVDSTLKIQPAELGDSAVYLCASSLVRGPRNEQFFGPGTRLTVL.

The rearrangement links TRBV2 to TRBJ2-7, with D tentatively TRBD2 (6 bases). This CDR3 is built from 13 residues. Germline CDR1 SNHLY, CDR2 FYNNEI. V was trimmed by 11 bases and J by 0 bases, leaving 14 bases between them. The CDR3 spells CAGAGSGSYEQYF. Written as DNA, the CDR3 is TGTGCCGGCGCGGGAAGCGGCTCCTACGAGCAGTACTTC.

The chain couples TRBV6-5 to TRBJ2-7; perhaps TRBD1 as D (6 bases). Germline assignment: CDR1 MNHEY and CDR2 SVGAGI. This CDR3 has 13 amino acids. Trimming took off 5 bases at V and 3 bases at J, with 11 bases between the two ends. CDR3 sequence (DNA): TGTGCCAGCAGTCCAGGGGAGTACTACGAGCAGTACTTC. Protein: CASSPGEYYEQYF.

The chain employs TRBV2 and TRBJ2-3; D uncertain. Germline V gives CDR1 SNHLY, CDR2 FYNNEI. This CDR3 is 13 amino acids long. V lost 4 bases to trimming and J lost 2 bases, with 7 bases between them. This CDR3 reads CASSGLLTDTQYF. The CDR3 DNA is TGTGCCAGCAGTGGTCTACTCACAGATACGCAGTATTTT.

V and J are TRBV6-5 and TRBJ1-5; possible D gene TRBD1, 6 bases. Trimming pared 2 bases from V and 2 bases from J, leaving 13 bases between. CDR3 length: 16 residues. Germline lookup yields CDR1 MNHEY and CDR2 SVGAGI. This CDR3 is CASSYGRGAGNQPQHF. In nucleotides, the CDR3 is TGTGCCAGCAGTTACGGACGGGGGGCGGGCAATCAGCCCCAGCATTTT.

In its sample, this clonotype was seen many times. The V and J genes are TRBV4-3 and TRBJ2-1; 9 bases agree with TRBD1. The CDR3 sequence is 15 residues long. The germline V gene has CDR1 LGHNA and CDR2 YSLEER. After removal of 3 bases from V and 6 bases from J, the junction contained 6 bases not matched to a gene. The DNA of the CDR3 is TGCGCCAGCAGCCAGGGGGACAGGGTGGGCAATGAGCAGTTCTTC. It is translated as CASSQGDRVGNEQFF.

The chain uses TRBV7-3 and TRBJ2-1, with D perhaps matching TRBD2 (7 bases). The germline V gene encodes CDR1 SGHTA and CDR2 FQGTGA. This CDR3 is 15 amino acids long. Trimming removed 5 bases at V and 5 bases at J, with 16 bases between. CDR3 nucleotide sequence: TGTGCCAGCAGCCGTGGGGGGGCATACGACAATGAGCAGTTCTTC. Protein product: CASSRGGAYDNEQFF.

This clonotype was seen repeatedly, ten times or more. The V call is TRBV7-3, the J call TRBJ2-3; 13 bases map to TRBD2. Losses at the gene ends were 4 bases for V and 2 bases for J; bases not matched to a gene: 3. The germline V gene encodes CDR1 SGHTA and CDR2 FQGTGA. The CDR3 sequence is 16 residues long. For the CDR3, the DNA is TGTGCCAGCAGCTCACTAGCGGGGGGGGACACAGATACGCAGTATTTT. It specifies CASSSLAGGDTDTQYF.

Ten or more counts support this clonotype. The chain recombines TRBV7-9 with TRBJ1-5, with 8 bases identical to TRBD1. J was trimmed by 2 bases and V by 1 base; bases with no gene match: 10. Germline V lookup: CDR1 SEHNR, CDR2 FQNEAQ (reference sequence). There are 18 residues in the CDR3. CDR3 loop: CASSLEVGVDRGNQPQHF. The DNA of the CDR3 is TGTGCCAGCAGCTTAGAGGTGGGTGTGGACAGGGGCAATCAGCCCCAGCATTTT.

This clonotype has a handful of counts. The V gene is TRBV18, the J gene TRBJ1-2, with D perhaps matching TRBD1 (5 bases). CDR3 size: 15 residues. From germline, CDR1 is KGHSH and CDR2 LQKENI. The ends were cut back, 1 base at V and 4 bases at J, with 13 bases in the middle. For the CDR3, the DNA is TGTGCCAGCTCACCACACCTCCAACAGGTCTATGGCTACACCTTC. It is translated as CASSPHLQQVYGYTF.

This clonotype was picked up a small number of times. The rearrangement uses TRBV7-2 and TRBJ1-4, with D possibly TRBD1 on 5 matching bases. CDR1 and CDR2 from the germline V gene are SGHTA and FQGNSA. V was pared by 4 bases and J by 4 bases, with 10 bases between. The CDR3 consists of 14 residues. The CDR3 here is CASSSQGDNEKLFF. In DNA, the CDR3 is TGTGCCAGCAGCTCGCAAGGGGATAATGAAAAACTGTTTTTT.

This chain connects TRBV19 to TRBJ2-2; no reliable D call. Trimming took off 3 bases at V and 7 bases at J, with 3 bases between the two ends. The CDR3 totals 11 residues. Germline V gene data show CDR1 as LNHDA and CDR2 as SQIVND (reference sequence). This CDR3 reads CASSIVGELFF. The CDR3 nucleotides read TGTGCCAGTAGTATTGTCGGGGAGCTGTTTTTT.

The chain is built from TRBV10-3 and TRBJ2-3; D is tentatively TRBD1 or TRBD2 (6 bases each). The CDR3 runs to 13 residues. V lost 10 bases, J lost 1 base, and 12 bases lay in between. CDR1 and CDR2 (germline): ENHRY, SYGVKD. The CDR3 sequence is CATGGGGTDTQYF. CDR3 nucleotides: TGTGCCACCGGGGGCGGGGGCACAGATACGCAGTATTTT.